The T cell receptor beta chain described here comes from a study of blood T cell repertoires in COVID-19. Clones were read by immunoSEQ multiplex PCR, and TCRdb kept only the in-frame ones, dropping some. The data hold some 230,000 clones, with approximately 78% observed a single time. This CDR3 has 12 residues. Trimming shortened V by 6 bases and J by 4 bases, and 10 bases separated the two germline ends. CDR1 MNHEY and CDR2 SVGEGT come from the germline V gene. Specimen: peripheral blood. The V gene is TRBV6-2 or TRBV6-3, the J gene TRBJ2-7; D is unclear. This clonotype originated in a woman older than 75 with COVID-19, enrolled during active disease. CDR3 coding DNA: TGTGCCAGCAGCCTCGGGTCTTACGAGCAGTACTTC. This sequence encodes CASSLGSYEQYF.